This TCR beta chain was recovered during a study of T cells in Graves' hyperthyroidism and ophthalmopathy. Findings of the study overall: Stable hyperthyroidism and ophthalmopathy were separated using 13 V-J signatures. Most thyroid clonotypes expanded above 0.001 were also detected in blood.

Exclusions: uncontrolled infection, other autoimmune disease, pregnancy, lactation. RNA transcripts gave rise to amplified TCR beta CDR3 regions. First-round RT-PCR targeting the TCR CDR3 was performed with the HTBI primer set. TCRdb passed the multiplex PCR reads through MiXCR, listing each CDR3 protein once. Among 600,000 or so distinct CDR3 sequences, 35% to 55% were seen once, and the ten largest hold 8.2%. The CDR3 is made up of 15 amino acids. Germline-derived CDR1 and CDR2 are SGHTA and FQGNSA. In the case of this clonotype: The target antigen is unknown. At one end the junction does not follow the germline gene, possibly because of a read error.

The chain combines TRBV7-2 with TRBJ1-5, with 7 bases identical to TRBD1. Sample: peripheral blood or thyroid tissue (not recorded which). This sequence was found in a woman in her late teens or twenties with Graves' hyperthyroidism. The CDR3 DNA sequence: TGCGCCAGCAGCCAAGACATGGGGACAGATAGGTTCCAGCATTTT. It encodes CASSQDMGTDRFQHF.